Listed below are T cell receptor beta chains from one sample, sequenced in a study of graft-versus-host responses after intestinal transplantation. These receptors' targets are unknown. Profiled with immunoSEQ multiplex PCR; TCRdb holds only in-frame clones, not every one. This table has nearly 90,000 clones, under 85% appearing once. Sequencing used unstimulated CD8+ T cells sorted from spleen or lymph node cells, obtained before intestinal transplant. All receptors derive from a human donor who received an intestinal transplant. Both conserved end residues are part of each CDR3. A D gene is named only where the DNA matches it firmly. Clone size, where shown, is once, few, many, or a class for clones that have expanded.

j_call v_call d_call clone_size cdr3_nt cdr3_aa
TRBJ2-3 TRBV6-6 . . TGTGCCAGCAGTCGGACGGAGACTAGCACAGATACGCAGTATTTT CASSRTETSTDTQYF
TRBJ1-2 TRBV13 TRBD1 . TGTGCCAGCAGCCACGGACAGGGACTGTATGGCTACACCTTC CASSHGQGLYGYTF
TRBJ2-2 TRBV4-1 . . TGCGCCAGCAGCCAAGAGGGGACGCTTGGAACCGGGGAGCTGTTTTTT CASSQEGTLGTGELFF
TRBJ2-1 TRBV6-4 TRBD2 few TGTGCCAGCAGTGTGACTAGCGGGGGGGCAGATGAGCAGTTCTTC CASSVTSGGADEQFF
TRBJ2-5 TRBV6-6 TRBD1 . TGTGCCAGCAGTTACTACAGGGGGCTTTTTGAGACCCAGTACTTC CASSYYRGLFETQYF
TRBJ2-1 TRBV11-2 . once TGTGCCAGCAGCTTGACTGTCTACAATGAGCAGTTCTTC CASSLTVYNEQFF
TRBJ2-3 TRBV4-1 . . TGCGCCAGCAGCCAAGAAATCAGCACAGATACGCAGTATTTT CASSQEISTDTQYF
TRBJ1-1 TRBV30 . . TGTGCCTGGAATCTGGGGGTGAACACTGAAGCTTTCTTT CAWNLGVNTEAFF
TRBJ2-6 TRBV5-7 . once TGTGCCAGCGTACAAAGTCGGGCCAACGTCCTGACTTTC CASVQSRANVLTF
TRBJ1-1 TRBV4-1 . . TGCGCCAGCAGCCATATTTCCGGGGGAGCTTTCTTT CASSHISGGAFF